The rows below give T cell receptor beta chains drawn from one sample of a study of CD8 T cells in ankylosing spondylitis. A single record per CDR3 protein comes from TCRdb applying MiXCR to the 5' RACE reads. The data hold about 160,000 distinct CDR3 sequences, with about 17% observed a single time. Sequenced sample: blood, either unsorted or a sorted T cell fraction (not recorded which). Receptor source: a male donor with ankylosing spondylitis or in good health (not recorded which). Both conserved end residues are part of each CDR3. Fields, in order: D gene, CDR3 length, clone size, J gene, V gene, CDR3 DNA, CDR3 protein. A D gene is named only where the DNA matches it firmly. Clone size is shown for a subset of rows, as once, few, many or a class of expanded clone.

.	15	few	TRBJ1-1	TRBV7-2	TGTGCCAGCAGCCGAGCCGGGACGGTGAACACTGAAGCTTTCTTT	CASSRAGTVNTEAFF
.	11	.	TRBJ2-1	TRBV20-1	TGCAGTGCAAGCCTTGCCAGTGAGCAGTTCTTC	CSASLASEQFF
TRBD2	15	many	TRBJ2-1	TRBV27	TGTGCCAGCAGGATTCTAGCGGGAGCTTACAATGAGCAGTTCTTC	CASRILAGAYNEQFF
.	15	few	TRBJ2-1	TRBV19	TGTGCCAGTAAGCAGGGGCTCTCCATTTACAATGAGCAGTTCTTC	CASKQGLSIYNEQFF
TRBD1	11	.	TRBJ1-5	TRBV27	TGTGCCAGCAGTGTAACCGGGACAGTGGAATTT	CASSVTGTVEF
.	14	few	TRBJ2-5	TRBV5-5	TGTGCCAGCAGTACGAGCCCTCCACAAGAGACCCAGTACTTC	CASSTSPPQETQYF
.	15	many	TRBJ2-3	TRBV20-1	TGCACCGCCCTAGCTCCTAGTCGGAACACAGATACGCAGTATTTT	CTALAPSRNTDTQYF
.	13	many	TRBJ1-2	TRBV20-1	TGCAGTGCCCCCAAATTAAATACCCAGAGCTACACCTTC	CSAPKLNTQSYTF
TRBD2	15	many	TRBJ2-5	TRBV5-1	TGCGCCAGCAGCTTGGATGGGACTAGGGGGAGGGCCCAGTACTTC	CASSLDGTRGRAQYF
TRBD1	17	.	TRBJ2-3	TRBV18	TGTGCCAGCTCACCGCCCGACAGGGAACCGGCCACAGATACGCAGTATTTT	CASSPPDREPATDTQYF
.	13	.	TRBJ2-2	TRBV5-1	TGCGCCAGCAGCAGGACAGAAACCGGGGAGCTGTTTTTT	CASSRTETGELFF
TRBD1	15	.	TRBJ2-5	TRBV18	TGTGCCAGCTCACCAACAACAGGGGGCCAGGAGACCCAGTACTTC	CASSPTTGGQETQYF
.	15	few	TRBJ2-3	TRBV20-1	TGCAGTGCTGGGGACTCCAATGACAGCACAGATACGCAGTATTTT	CSAGDSNDSTDTQYF
.	16	many	TRBJ1-5	TRBV6-5	TGTGCCAGCAGTTACGGGAGGGGGGTGGGCAATCAGCCCCAGCATTTT	CASSYGRGVGNQPQHF
.	12	few	TRBJ2-2	TRBV5-5	TGTGCCAGCAGCCGGTTCACCGGGGAGCTGTTTTTT	CASSRFTGELFF
.	15	.	TRBJ1-1	TRBV5-1	TGCGCCAGCAGCTGGGGTAGTGAAATGAACACTGAAGCTTTCTTT	CASSWGSEMNTEAFF
.	13	.	TRBJ1-5	TRBV7-9	TGTGCCAGCAGCTTTACGCGGGCGGACCCCCAGCATTTT	CASSFTRADPQHF
TRBD2	15	many	TRBJ2-1	TRBV5-1	TGCGCCAGCAGCTTGAAACTAGCGGGGTACAATGAGCAGTTCTTC	CASSLKLAGYNEQFF
TRBD1	17	.	TRBJ1-1	TRBV11-2	TGTGCCAGCAGCTCTCAGGGGGCCGTTGGTGGGGGCACTGAAGCTTTCTTT	CASSSQGAVGGGTEAFF
.	14	many	TRBJ2-7	TRBV3-1	TGTGCCAGCAGCCAAGTGCCGGGACCCTACGAGCAGTACTTC	CASSQVPGPYEQYF
.	16	.	TRBJ2-1	TRBV5-6	TGTGCCAACAGCTTGCTCCGAAGCGGTTCCTACAATGAGCAGTTCTTC	CANSLLRSGSYNEQFF
.	11	many	TRBJ2-1	TRBV29-1	TGCAGCGTGGGTTTAAGCAATGAGCAGTTCTTC	CSVGLSNEQFF
TRBD2	15	.	TRBJ2-1	TRBV19	TGTGCCAGTAGTGCGGGACTAGCGGGAGCTAATGAGCAGTTCTTC	CASSAGLAGANEQFF
TRBD2	16	few	TRBJ2-7	TRBV24-1	TGTGCCACCAGTGATTTGCATCCTAGCGGGGGTTACGAGCAGTACTTC	CATSDLHPSGGYEQYF
.	13	few	TRBJ1-5	TRBV18	TGTGCCAGCTCACCGGTGAACAATCAGCCCCAGCATTTT	CASSPVNNQPQHF
.	13	.	TRBJ1-2	TRBV6-2/TRBV6-3	TGTGCCAGCAGGCCGGACGGTGGAACAGGCTACACCTTC	CASRPDGGTGYTF
.	14	many	TRBJ2-1	TRBV28	TGTGCCTCCGAGACTGGAGGCCCCTACAATGAGCAGTTCTTC	CASETGGPYNEQFF
.	14	many	TRBJ2-3	TRBV20-1	TGCAGTGCTGCTCGACAGCGTAGCACAGATACGCAGTATTTT	CSAARQRSTDTQYF
TRBD2	16	.	TRBJ2-7	TRBV9	TGTGCCAGCAGCGTAGACGGAGCGGGATTAACCTACGAGCAGTACTTC	CASSVDGAGLTYEQYF
TRBD1	15	few	TRBJ1-1	TRBV27	TGTGCCAGCAGTCCCTGGACAGGTCTAAACACTGAAGCTTTCTTT	CASSPWTGLNTEAFF
.	14	.	TRBJ1-2	TRBV18	TGTGCCAGCTCACCAGGGCCCGGGTTGTGGGGCTACACCTTC	CASSPGPGLWGYTF
.	14	many	TRBJ1-3	TRBV10-3	TGTGCCATCAGGAGTTCAGACTCTGGAAACACCATATATTTT	CAIRSSDSGNTIYF
.	14	few	TRBJ1-1	TRBV25-1	TGTGCCAGCAGTGAGTCCTCCGTGGCTACTGAAGCTTTCTTT	CASSESSVATEAFF
.	13	.	TRBJ1-2	TRBV7-9	TGTGCCAGCAGCTCGGGGGATCCGGATGGCTACACCTTC	CASSSGDPDGYTF
.	13	few	TRBJ2-1	TRBV21-1	TGTGCCAGCAGCTTCCCGGGGGGCGCTGAGCAGTTCTTC	CASSFPGGAEQFF
.	15	.	TRBJ2-7	TRBV28	TGTGCCAGCAGTCCCCACGGCAGGGAATTCTACGAGCAGTACTTC	CASSPHGREFYEQYF
.	15	few	TRBJ1-5	TRBV11-2	TGTGCCAGCAGCTTCGAGGGTTATAGCAATCAGCCCCAGCATTTT	CASSFEGYSNQPQHF
.	14	many	TRBJ2-7	TRBV10-3	TGTGCCATCACCGAGGACCTGCGTCGCCACGAGCAGTACTTC	CAITEDLRRHEQYF
.	12	many	TRBJ1-1	TRBV12-3/TRBV12-4	TGTGCCAGCTGCCGGGGAGACGCTGAAGCTTTCTTT	CASCRGDAEAFF
TRBD2	18	.	TRBJ2-2	TRBV27	TGTGCCAGCAGTTTACAGCGGGAGGGCCGTCGCGCCACCGGGGAGCTGTTTTTT	CASSLQREGRRATGELFF
.	13	few	TRBJ2-1	TRBV20-1	TGCAGTGCTCGTAAAACTTTCAACAATGAGCAGTTCTTC	CSARKTFNNEQFF
.	14	many	TRBJ1-1	TRBV12-3/TRBV12-4	TGTGCCAGCACGCTCGAGGGGCTGAACACTGAAGCTTTCTTT	CASTLEGLNTEAFF
.	11	.	TRBJ2-7	TRBV10-3	TGTGCCATCAGTGAATTAGGCGAGCAGTACTTC	CAISELGEQYF
.	16	many	TRBJ1-6	TRBV20-1	TGCAGTGCTAGGGAAGACGGGAGCTCCTATAATTCACCCCTCCACTTT	CSAREDGSSYNSPLHF
.	13	many	TRBJ2-1	TRBV5-5	TGTGCCAGCAGCTTGGTGGGGCTAGCGAGACAGTTCTTC	CASSLVGLARQFF
.	11	many	TRBJ2-7	TRBV28	TGTGCCAGCAGTTTCAGGGGCGAGCAGTACTTC	CASSFRGEQYF
.	15	.	TRBJ2-5	TRBV3-1	TGTGCCAGCAGCCAACATCCCCCTCGCCAAGAGACCCAGTACTTC	CASSQHPPRQETQYF
.	15	.	TRBJ1-3	TRBV7-2	TGTGCCAGCAGCTTACCGATAACCTCTGGAAACACCATATATTTT	CASSLPITSGNTIYF
TRBD1	14	few	TRBJ1-5	TRBV18	TGTGCCAGCTCGAGACAGGGTATGTTTCAGCCCCAGCATTTT	CASSRQGMFQPQHF
.	15	.	TRBJ1-4	TRBV19	TGTGCCAGTAGTACCTTCTCGGGGGCTAATGAAAAACTGTTTTTT	CASSTFSGANEKLFF
.	12	.	TRBJ2-1	TRBV21-1	TGTGCCAGCAATCGGGGGAACAATGAGCAGTTCTTC	CASNRGNNEQFF
.	14	.	TRBJ1-5	TRBV2	TGTGCCAGCGCGACGTCGGGCGTAAATCAGCCCCAGCATTTT	CASATSGVNQPQHF
TRBD2	19	.	TRBJ2-3	TRBV12-3/TRBV12-4	TGTGCCAGCAGTTCGGTTTATGGGTTAGCGGGAGGAGGCACAGATACGCAGTATTTT	CASSSVYGLAGGGTDTQYF